What follows are 18 T cell receptor beta chains derived from one specimen sequenced in a study of beta chain features in type 1 diabetes. Investigators reverse transcribed all isolated RNA, so they sequenced expressed TCRB transcripts. Measured with immunoSEQ multiplex PCR; TCRdb has only the in-frame clones, and not every one. The sample lists under 300,000 clones, roughly a tenth occurring once. Overall study findings and caveats: All four CD4+ subsets of Type 1 diabetes patients contained TCRB CDR3s that were moderately but significantly shorter.

Their antigens are not known. Sequencing was performed on naive CD4+ T cells from blood. These receptors were obtained from a man younger than 40 with type 1 diabetes.

This sequence joins TRBV7-6 and TRBJ2-7; possibly TRBD1 for D (6 bases). The germline gives CDR1 SGHVS, CDR2 FNYEAQ. The V and J ends lost 1 base and 2 bases respectively, with 12 bases between them. The CDR3 covers 15 residues. Written as DNA, the CDR3 is TGTGCCAGCAGCTTAGGAGGGACATGGACCTACGAGCAGTACTTC. Translating it yields CASSLGGTWTYEQYF.

V is TRBV30 and J is TRBJ2-4, with 8 bases identical to TRBD2. V shed 3 bases, J shed 0 bases, and the junction held 7 bases outside the gene matches. Per the germline V gene, CDR1 is GTSNPN and CDR2 is SVGIG (reference sequence). This CDR3 has 16 residues. CDR3 sequence: CAWRGRGGLAKNIQYF. The DNA of the CDR3 is TGTGCCTGGAGGGGTCGGGGGGGCTTAGCCAAAAACATTCAGTACTTC.

The chain is built from TRBV29-1 and TRBJ1-3, with D perhaps matching TRBD1 (5 bases). Germline lookup yields CDR1 SQVTM and CDR2 ANQGSEA. There are 15 residues in the CDR3. V lost 6 bases, J lost 1 base, and 16 bases lay in between. The CDR3 region has the DNA TGCAGCGTCGGACTACAGGCTACTTCTGGAAACACCATATATTTT. Its translation: CSVGLQATSGNTIYF. Full variable domain (missing parts from reference TRBV29-1 and TRBJ1-3): SAVISQKPSRDICQRGTSLTIQCQVDSQVTMMFWYRQQPGQSLTLIATANQGSEATYESGFVIDKFPISRPNLTFSTLTVSNMSPEDSSIYLCSVGLQATSGNTIYFGEGSWLTVV.

This clone was seen more than once but under ten times. The J gene is TRBJ1-6, the V gene TRBV5-1, with 7 bases identical to TRBD1. V was pared by 3 bases and J by 14 bases, with 8 bases of the junction left unmatched. The CDR3 length is 13 residues. Germline V gene sequence: CDR1 SGHRS, CDR2 YFSETQ. CDR3 nucleotides: TGCGCCAGCAGCTCGGGACCAGGGGGAGCCCTCCACTTT. Translated: CASSSGPGGALHF.

The V gene is TRBV4-3, the J gene TRBJ1-4, with D maybe TRBD1 (6 bases). The ends were cut back, 0 bases at V and 8 bases at J, with 16 bases in the middle. Germline-derived CDR1 and CDR2 are LGHNA and YSLEER. The CDR3 spans 16 residues. The CDR3 is CASSQDLRGSMEKLFF. For the CDR3, the DNA is TGCGCCAGCAGCCAAGATCTCAGGGGTTCTATGGAAAAACTGTTTTTT.

In its sample, this clone was seen a few times. This rearrangement joins TRBV5-1 to TRBJ1-1; tentative D call: TRBD1 (6 bases). The germline CDR1 and CDR2 sequences are SGHRS and YFSETQ. The CDR3 contains 12 residues. The germline V and J ends were trimmed by 7 bases and 8 bases, with 15 bases remaining between them. CDR3 sequence (DNA): TGCGCCAGCCACTCAGGGGAAAGAGAAGCTTTCTTT. Translated: CASHSGEREAFF.

The CDR3 loop reads CASSLAGDELDEQYF. Written as DNA, the CDR3 is TGTGCCAGCAGCTTGGCAGGGGACGAGCTAGACGAGCAGTACTTC. J is TRBJ2-7 and V is TRBV5-4; possible D gene TRBD1, 6 bases. The germline V and J ends were trimmed by 0 bases and 5 bases, with 15 bases remaining between them. Germline lookup yields CDR1 SGHNT and CDR2 YYREEE (reference sequence). The CDR3 length is 15 residues.

This sequence joins TRBV5-1 and TRBJ2-1; the D is unclear. The CDR3 contains 15 residues. Germline V gene sequence: CDR1 SGHRS, CDR2 YFSETQ. Trimming removed 4 bases at V and 0 bases at J, with 11 bases between. The CDR3 loop reads CASSRESGSYNEQFF. The CDR3 nucleotides are TGCGCCAGCAGCCGAGAGAGTGGCTCCTACAATGAGCAGTTCTTC.

This clone was detected a few times. The chain has TRBV18 and TRBJ2-5; 8 nucleotides line up with TRBD1. V lost 6 bases to trimming and J lost 3 bases; unmatched junction nucleotides: 3. The length of the CDR3 is 13 residues. Per the germline V gene, CDR1 is KGHSH and CDR2 is LQKENI. CDR3 residues: CASSTGVKETQYF. In DNA, the CDR3 is TGTGCCAGCTCGACAGGGGTAAAAGAGACCCAGTACTTC.

This clone occurred a few times. V gene TRBV20-1 combines with J gene TRBJ2-1; the D is unclear. V lost 4 bases and J lost 7, with 2 bases in between. The CDR3 covers 9 residues. The germline CDR1 and CDR2 sequences are DFQATT and SNEGSKA (reference sequence). The CDR3 loop reads CSATNEQFF. The DNA of the CDR3 is TGCAGTGCTACAAATGAGCAGTTCTTC.

This clone was detected only a few times. The CDR3 coding sequence is TGTGCCAGCAGCAAAGCGCCCTACGGACAGGGAATCTATGGCTACACCTTC. Translation: CASSKAPYGQGIYGYTF. The rearrangement joins TRBV21-1 to TRBJ1-2; TRBD1 was called by the table and not checked on the DNA. TRBV21-1 is flagged as a pseudogene. The CDR3 is made up of 17 amino acids.

There are a few counts of this clone. This chain uses TRBV9 with TRBJ2-3; 9 bases match TRBD2. Germline V gene data show CDR1 as SGDLS and CDR2 as YYNGEE. Trimming removed 2 bases from V and 4 bases from J; junction bases left unmatched: 17. The CDR3 contains 19 residues. CDR3 nucleotide sequence: TGTGCCAGCAGCGTCGGCGGGGGGGCAGGAAGAATAGGGGCAGATACGCAGTATTTT. This sequence encodes CASSVGGGAGRIGADTQYF.

The CDR3 region is CASSYGETQYF. In nucleotides, the CDR3 is TGTGCCAGCAGCTACGGTGAGACCCAGTACTTC. J is TRBJ2-5 and V is TRBV11-2; no clear D gene. CDR1 and CDR2 from the germline V gene are SGHAT and FQNNGV. Trimming removed 4 bases at V and 5 bases at J, with 5 bases between. This CDR3 comprises 11 residues.

V and J are TRBV29-1 and TRBJ2-7; 8 bases fit TRBD2. The CDR3 runs 13 residues. V shed 4 bases, J shed 5 bases, and the junction held 7 bases outside the gene matches. From germline, CDR1 is SQVTM and CDR2 ANQGSEA. Here the CDR3 DNA reads TGCAGCGTTGGTAGCGGGGTTGTGAACGAGCAGTACTTC. Amino acid sequence: CSVGSGVVNEQYF.

This clone was counted a few times. The chain uses TRBV6-1 and TRBJ1-5, with TRBD1 identical over 8 bases. The CDR3 loop spans 15 amino acids. From germline, CDR1 is MNHNS and CDR2 SASEGT. V was clipped by 7 bases and J by 4 bases; unmatched bases: 9. CDR3 in DNA: TGTGCCAGCACAGGGGGCCCGGCTCCAAATCAGCCCCAGCATTTT. Protein product: CASTGGPAPNQPQHF.

The V call is TRBV7-9, the J call TRBJ2-2, with D uncertain. The germline V gene has CDR1 SEHNR and CDR2 FQNEAQ (reference sequence). This CDR3 contains 13 residues. Trimming cost V 0 bases and J 9 bases, with 8 bases left between them. The CDR3 DNA follows: TGTGCCAGCAGCTTAGCTACTGGTTGGGAGCTGTTTTTT. Residues: CASSLATGWELFF.

This clone has a handful of counts. The rearrangement links TRBV7-9 to TRBJ2-5; D is undetermined. The germline V gene encodes CDR1 SEHNR and CDR2 FQNEAQ (reference sequence). Trimming cost V 1 base and J 1 base, with 13 bases left between them. This CDR3 has 16 amino acids. The CDR3 loop is CASSLGSSGAQETQYF. CDR3 nucleotides: TGTGCCAGCAGCTTAGGTTCGAGTGGAGCCCAAGAGACCCAGTACTTC.

This clone was detected a few times. The chain couples TRBV7-2 to TRBJ1-2, with no clear D. This CDR3 contains 16 residues. The V and J ends lost 0 bases and 0 bases respectively, with 11 bases between them. The V gene's germline CDR1 is SGHTA and CDR2 FQGNSA. The CDR3 DNA is TGTGCCAGCAGCTTAGCATCGGGGTCTGCTAACTATGGCTACACCTTC. Translating it yields CASSLASGSANYGYTF. The entire variable domain, with the rest obtained from reference TRBV7-2 and TRBJ1-2, is as follows: GAGVSQSPSNKVTEKGKDVELRCDPISGHTALYWYRQSLGQGLEFLIYFQGNSAPDKSGLPSDRFSAERTGGSVSTLTIQRTQQEDSAVYLCASSLASGSANYGYTFGSGTRLTVV.